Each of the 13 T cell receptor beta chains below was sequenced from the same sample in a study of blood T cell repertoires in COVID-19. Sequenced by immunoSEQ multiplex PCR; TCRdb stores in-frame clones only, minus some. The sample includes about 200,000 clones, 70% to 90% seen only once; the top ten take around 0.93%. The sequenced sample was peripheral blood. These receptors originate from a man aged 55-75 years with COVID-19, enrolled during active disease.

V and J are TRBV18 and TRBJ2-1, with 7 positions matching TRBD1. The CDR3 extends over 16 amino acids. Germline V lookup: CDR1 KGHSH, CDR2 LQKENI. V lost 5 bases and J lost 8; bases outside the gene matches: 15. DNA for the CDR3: TGTGCCAGCTCAAGGGGGCAGGGTAGAGTCATGGATGAGCAGTTCTTC. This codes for CASSRGQGRVMDEQFF.

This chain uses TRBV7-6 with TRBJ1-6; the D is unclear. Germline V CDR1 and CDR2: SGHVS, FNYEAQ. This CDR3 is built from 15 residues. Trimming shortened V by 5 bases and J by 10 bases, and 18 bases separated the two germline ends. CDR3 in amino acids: CASSEHEGAESPLHF. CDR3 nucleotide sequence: TGTGCCAGCAGCGAGCACGAGGGCGCTGAGTCACCCCTCCACTTT.

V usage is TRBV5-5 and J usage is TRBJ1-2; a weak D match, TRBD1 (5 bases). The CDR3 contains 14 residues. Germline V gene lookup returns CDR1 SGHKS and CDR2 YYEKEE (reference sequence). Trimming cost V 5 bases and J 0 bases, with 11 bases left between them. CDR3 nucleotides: TGTGCCAGCAGTCGGCGACAGACTAACTATGGCTACACCTTC. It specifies CASSRRQTNYGYTF.

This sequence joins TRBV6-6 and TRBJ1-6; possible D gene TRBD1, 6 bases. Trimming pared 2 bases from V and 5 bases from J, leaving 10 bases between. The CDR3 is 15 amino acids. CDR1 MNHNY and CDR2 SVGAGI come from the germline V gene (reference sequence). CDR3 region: CASSYRRTDNSPLHF. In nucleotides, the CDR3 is TGTGCCAGCAGTTACCGGAGGACAGATAATTCACCCCTCCACTTT.

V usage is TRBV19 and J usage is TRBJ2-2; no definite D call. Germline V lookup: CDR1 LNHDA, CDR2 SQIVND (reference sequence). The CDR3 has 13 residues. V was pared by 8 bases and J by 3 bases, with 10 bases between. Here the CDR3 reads CASSDSYTGELFF. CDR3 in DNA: TGTGCCAGTTCAGATTCTTACACCGGGGAGCTGTTTTTT.

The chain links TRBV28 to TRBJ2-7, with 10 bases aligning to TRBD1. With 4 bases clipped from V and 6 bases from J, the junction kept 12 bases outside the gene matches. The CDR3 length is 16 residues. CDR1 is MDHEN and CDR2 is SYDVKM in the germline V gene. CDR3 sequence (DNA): TGTGCCAGCAGTTCTACCGGGACAGGGGTCGAGCGCGAGCAGTACTTC. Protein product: CASSSTGTGVEREQYF. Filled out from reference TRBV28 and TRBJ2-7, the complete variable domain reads DVKVTQSSRYLVKRTGEKVFLECVQDMDHENMFWYRQDPGLGLRLIYFSYDVKMKEKGDIPEGYSVSREKKERFSLILESASTNQTSMYLCASSSTGTGVEREQYFGPGTRLTVT.

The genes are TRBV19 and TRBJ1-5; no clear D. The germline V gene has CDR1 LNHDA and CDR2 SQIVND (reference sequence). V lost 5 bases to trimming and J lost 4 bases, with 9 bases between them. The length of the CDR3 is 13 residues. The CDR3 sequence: CASSEPGNQPQHF. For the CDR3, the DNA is TGTGCCAGTAGTGAGCCGGGGAATCAGCCCCAGCATTTT.

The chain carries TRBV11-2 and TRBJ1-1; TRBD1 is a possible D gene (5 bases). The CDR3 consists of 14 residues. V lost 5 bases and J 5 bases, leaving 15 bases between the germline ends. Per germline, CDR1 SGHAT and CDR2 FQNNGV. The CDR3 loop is CASSLNYGGTEAFF. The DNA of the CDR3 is TGTGCCAGCAGCCTCAATTACGGGGGGACTGAAGCTTTCTTT.

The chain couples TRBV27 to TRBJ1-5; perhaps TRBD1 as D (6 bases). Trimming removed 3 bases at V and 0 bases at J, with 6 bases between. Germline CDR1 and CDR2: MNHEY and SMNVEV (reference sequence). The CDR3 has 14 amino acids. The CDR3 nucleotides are TGTGCCAGCAGTTTGGGACATAGCAATCAGCCCCAGCATTTT. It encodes CASSLGHSNQPQHF.

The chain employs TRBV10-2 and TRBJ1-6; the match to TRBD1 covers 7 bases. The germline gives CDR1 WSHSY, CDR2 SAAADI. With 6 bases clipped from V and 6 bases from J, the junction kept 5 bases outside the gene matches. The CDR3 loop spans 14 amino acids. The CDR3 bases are TGCGCCAGCAGAACAGGGGATTCTAATTCACCCCTCCACTTT. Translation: CASRTGDSNSPLHF.

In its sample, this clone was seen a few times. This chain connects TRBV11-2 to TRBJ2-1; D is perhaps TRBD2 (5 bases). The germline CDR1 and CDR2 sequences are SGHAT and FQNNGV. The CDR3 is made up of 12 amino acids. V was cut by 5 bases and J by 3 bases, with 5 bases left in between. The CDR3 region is CASSDYYNEQFF. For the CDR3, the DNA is TGTGCCAGCAGCGACTACTACAATGAGCAGTTCTTC.

Written as DNA, the CDR3 is TGTGCCAGCAGTCTCAGGGTCATGAACACTGAAGCTTTCTTT. Translated, it gives CASSLRVMNTEAFF. J is TRBJ1-1 and V is TRBV27; possibly TRBD1 for D (5 bases). The ends were cut back, 5 bases at V and 0 bases at J, with 10 bases in the middle. CDR3 length: 14 amino acids. Germline values: CDR1 MNHEY, CDR2 SMNVEV (reference sequence).

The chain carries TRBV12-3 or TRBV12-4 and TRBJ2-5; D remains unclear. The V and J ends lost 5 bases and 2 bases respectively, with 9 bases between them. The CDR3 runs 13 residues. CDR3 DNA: TGTGCCAGCAGTACGCCAGGTCAAGAGACCCAGTACTTC. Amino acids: CASSTPGQETQYF.